The 28 T cell receptor beta chains presented below share a single source sample, sequenced in a study of long-term antiretroviral therapy in people with HIV. Researchers report immunoSEQ v3.0 was run at survey level. Sequenced by immunoSEQ multiplex PCR; TCRdb stores in-frame clones only, minus some. The table shows around 40,000 clones, with 70% to 90% occurring only once. Here the sequenced sample was unsorted PBMCs, taken 2.2 years after starting antiretroviral therapy. The receptors were sampled from a man younger than 35 with HIV.

This sequence joins TRBV30 and TRBJ2-7; TRBD1 matches at 7 bases. The V gene's germline CDR1 is GTSNPN and CDR2 SVGIG (reference sequence). The CDR3 consists of 13 residues. The ends lost 7 bases at V and 2 bases at J; junction bases unmatched: 8. The CDR3 DNA reads TGTGCCTTTATACAGGGGCTTACCTACGAGCAGTACTTC. Translating gives CAFIQGLTYEQYF.

This chain joins TRBV7-9 and TRBJ2-3, with D maybe TRBD2 (5 bases). V lost 5 bases to trimming and J lost 4 bases, with 16 bases between them. Germline V gene sequence: CDR1 SEHNR, CDR2 FQNEAQ (reference sequence). The CDR3 is made up of 15 amino acids. CDR3 bases: TGTGCCAGCAGCCCTAGAGGGCGTCAGGCAGATACGCAGTATTTT. Translated, it gives CASSPRGRQADTQYF.

The chain has TRBV2 and TRBJ1-2; no firm D call. The length of the CDR3 is 11 residues. V was clipped by 7 bases and J by 7 bases, with 10 bases between them. The V gene's germline CDR1 is SNHLY and CDR2 FYNNEI. CDR3 coding DNA: TGTGCCAGCATGGGTCTCTCTGGCTACACCTTC. Protein sequence: CASMGLSGYTF.

The J gene is TRBJ1-5, the V gene TRBV19; D call uncertain. Between the trimmed V and J ends, which lost 3 bases and 0 bases, there was a span of 18 bases. The CDR3 consists of 18 residues. The germline V gene has CDR1 LNHDA and CDR2 SQIVND (reference sequence). In DNA, the CDR3 is TGTGCCAGTAGTATCCCGGGCGGAAAAGATTATAGCAATCAGCCCCAGCATTTT. It specifies CASSIPGGKDYSNQPQHF.

The chain combines TRBV2 with TRBJ2-7, with TRBD2 matching over 8 bases. Trimming at V came to 7 bases and at J to 4 bases, leaving 9 bases not matched to a gene. Germline values: CDR1 SNHLY, CDR2 FYNNEI. This CDR3 is built from 14 residues. CDR3 amino acids: CASISTSGLYEQYF. Here the CDR3 DNA reads TGTGCCAGCATAAGTACTAGCGGTCTATACGAGCAGTACTTC. The entire variable domain, with the rest obtained from reference TRBV2 and TRBJ2-7, is as follows: EPEVTQTPSHQVTQMGQEVILRCVPISNHLYFYWYRQILGQKVEFLVSFYNNEISEKSEIFDDQFSVERPDGSNFTLKIRSTKLEDSAMYFCASISTSGLYEQYFGPGTRLTVT.

The V gene is TRBV7-9, the J gene TRBJ2-3, with D perhaps matching TRBD1 (6 bases). This CDR3 has 17 residues. Trimming removed 5 bases from V and 1 base from J, with 19 bases in between. The germline gives CDR1 SEHNR, CDR2 FQNEAQ (reference sequence). In nucleotides, the CDR3 is TGTGCCAGCAGCCTACCGGGTGGACAGCTTCGCACAGATACGCAGTATTTT. Translating it yields CASSLPGGQLRTDTQYF.

The J gene is TRBJ2-3, the V gene TRBV20-1, with 11 positions matching TRBD2. V lost 3 bases and J lost 14; bases outside the gene matches: 4. Looked up from germline, CDR1 is DFQATT and CDR2 is SNEGSKA (reference sequence). The CDR3 totals 11 residues. This chain's CDR3 is CSASTSGGGYF. In DNA form, the CDR3 reads TGCAGTGCTAGCACTAGCGGGGGTGGGTATTTT.

On this clone: An end of the junction differs from the germline gene, which may be a read error. V and J are TRBV7-7 and TRBJ2-7; D is unresolved. CDR1 and CDR2 from the germline V gene are SSHAT and FNYEAQ (reference sequence). The CDR3 extends over 13 amino acids. CDR3 region: CASSLGSQSEQYF. The CDR3 DNA sequence: TGTGCTAGCAGCTTAGGGTCGCAGTCCGAGCAGTACTTC.

The V gene is TRBV7-2, the J gene TRBJ1-4, with D possibly TRBD1 on 5 matching bases. V was cut by 0 bases and J by 6 bases, with 11 bases left in between. The CDR3 covers 15 residues. The germline V gene encodes CDR1 SGHTA and CDR2 FQGNSA. CDR3 in DNA: TGTGCCAGCAGCTTAGCGTGGCAGGGTGATGAAAAACTGTTTTTT. This gives the protein CASSLAWQGDEKLFF.

V and J are TRBV18 and TRBJ1-5, with D unresolved. Per germline, CDR1 KGHSH and CDR2 LQKENI. CDR3 length: 15 residues. Trimming took 5 bases from V and 2 from J, leaving 13 bases between them. In DNA form, the CDR3 reads TGTGCCAGCTCAAATGTGAGGGCCGGCAATCAGCCCCAGCATTTT. Translated, it gives CASSNVRAGNQPQHF.

This chain links TRBV14 with TRBJ2-7, with D unclear. In germline, CDR1 is SGHDN, CDR2 FVKESK. Trimming cost V 1 base and J 4 bases, with 11 bases left between them. The CDR3 has 14 amino acids. CDR3 sequence reads: CASSQGPQPYEQYF. CDR3 DNA sequence: TGTGCCAGCAGCCAAGGCCCACAGCCTTACGAGCAGTACTTC. The entire variable domain, with the rest obtained from reference TRBV14 and TRBJ2-7, is as follows: EAGVTQFPSHSVIEKGQTVTLRCDPISGHDNLYWYRRVMGKEIKFLLHFVKESKQDESGMPNNRFLAERTGGTYSTLKVQPAELEDSGVYFCASSQGPQPYEQYFGPGTRLTVT.

CDR3 in DNA: TGTGCCAGCAGTCTACAGGGCGACAGGGCGGATGGCTACACCTTC. Protein product: CASSLQGDRADGYTF. The chain uses TRBV27 and TRBJ1-2; 7 nucleotides match TRBD1. The CDR3 sequence is 15 residues long. The germline V gene has CDR1 MNHEY and CDR2 SMNVEV (reference sequence). Trimming cost V 5 bases and J 6 bases; bases outside gene matches: 12.

The V call is TRBV5-1, the J call TRBJ2-7; tentative D call: TRBD1 (6 bases). The CDR3 length is 12 residues. V lost 0 bases and J lost 5, with 6 bases in between. Germline CDR1 is SGHRS and CDR2 is YFSETQ. CDR3 in amino acids: CASSLDRDEQYF. The CDR3, as DNA: TGCGCCAGCAGCTTGGACAGGGACGAGCAGTACTTC. The whole variable domain, remainder taken from reference TRBV5-1 and TRBJ2-7, is KAGVTQTPRYLIKTRGQQVTLSCSPISGHRSVSWYQQTPGQGLQFLFEYFSETQRNKGNFPGRFSGRQFSNSRSEMNVSTLELGDSALYLCASSLDRDEQYFGPGTRLTVT.

In its sample, this clone was seen a few times. The genes are TRBV5-4 and TRBJ1-2; D is unresolved. The CDR3 has 13 residues. Trimming removed 0 bases at V and 8 bases at J, with 11 bases between. Looked up from germline, CDR1 is SGHNT and CDR2 is YYREEE (reference sequence). In DNA form, the CDR3 reads TGTGCCAGCAGCTTGGGTGATCTCAACGGCTACACCTTC. Translating it yields CASSLGDLNGYTF.

The rearrangement links TRBV27 to TRBJ2-5; the match to TRBD1 covers 9 bases. Germline lookup yields CDR1 MNHEY and CDR2 SMNVEV (reference sequence). With V trimmed by 4 bases and J by 7 bases, 7 bases remained unmatched. The CDR3 covers 14 residues. The CDR3 loop is CASSSTGGSRTQYF. Here the CDR3 DNA reads TGTGCCAGCAGTTCCACAGGGGGCAGTAGGACCCAGTACTTC.

The rearrangement uses TRBV19 and TRBJ2-7; the D gene is possibly TRBD1 (6 bases). The germline V gene encodes CDR1 LNHDA and CDR2 SQIVND (reference sequence). The CDR3 has 14 amino acids. Trimming cost V 5 bases and J 0 bases, with 11 bases left between them. The CDR3 sequence is CASSLGQHSYEQYF. The DNA of the CDR3 is TGTGCCAGTAGTCTCGGACAGCACTCCTACGAGCAGTACTTC.

The chain carries TRBV7-9 and TRBJ2-5; the match to TRBD1 covers 7 bases. This CDR3 is 16 amino acids long. J lost 4 bases, V lost 1 base, and 9 bases had no gene match. CDR1 and CDR2 from the germline V gene are SEHNR and FQNEAQ (reference sequence). The CDR3 DNA sequence: TGTGCCAGCAGCTTAGGGTCTAGGGGGCCGGGAGAGACCCAGTACTTC. Residues: CASSLGSRGPGETQYF.

The rearrangement uses TRBV18 and TRBJ2-1, with D maybe TRBD2 (6 bases). The CDR3 runs to 15 residues. Per germline, CDR1 KGHSH and CDR2 LQKENI. V lost 2 bases and J lost 8, with 16 bases in between. CDR3 coding DNA: TGTGCCAGCTCACCAGCGGAGGGGAGTAGGGATGAGCAGTTCTTC. It encodes CASSPAEGSRDEQFF.

This chain joins TRBV6-1 and TRBJ1-2, with unresolved D. Trimming stripped 4 bases from V and 4 bases from J, with 13 bases between. From germline, CDR1 is MNHNS and CDR2 SASEGT. The CDR3 length is 14 residues. Written as DNA, the CDR3 is TGTGCCAGCAGTGGGGGTGGAAGCGGCTATGGCTACACCTTC. Amino acid sequence: CASSGGGSGYGYTF.

For this clone: An end of the junction does not agree with germline; a read error may underlie this. The chain uses TRBV7-7 and TRBJ2-1, with TRBD2 matching 11 bases. This CDR3 spans 16 amino acids. Germline V gene lookup returns CDR1 SSHAT and CDR2 FNYEAQ (reference sequence). CDR3 sequence reads: CASSDSGGASYNEQFF. Written as DNA, the CDR3 is TGTGCTAGCAGTGATAGCGGGGGGGCATCCTACAATGAGCAGTTCTTC.

The chain links TRBV27 to TRBJ2-7; 11 positions agree with TRBD2. Germline values: CDR1 MNHEY, CDR2 SMNVEV (reference sequence). The CDR3 extends over 15 amino acids. Losses at the gene ends were 6 bases for V and 2 bases for J; bases not matched to a gene: 6. CDR3 nucleotide sequence: TGTGCCAGCAGCTTAAGACTAGCGGGACCCTACGAGCAGTACTTC. It encodes CASSLRLAGPYEQYF.

This clone was recorded once. The V call is TRBV27, the J call TRBJ2-5, with D perhaps assigned TRBD1 or TRBD2 (5 bases each). V was shortened by 3 bases and J by 6 bases, with 20 bases between the two germline ends. Per the germline V gene, CDR1 is MNHEY and CDR2 is SMNVEV (reference sequence). This CDR3 has 16 amino acids. CDR3 residues: CASSFFPRDPGQTQYF. The CDR3 DNA reads TGTGCCAGCAGTTTCTTCCCCCGGGACCCGGGCCAGACCCAGTACTTC.

This clone has just one count. V usage is TRBV9 and J usage is TRBJ2-1, with no clear D. From germline, CDR1 is SGDLS and CDR2 YYNGEE. The CDR3 runs to 13 residues. V was cut by 0 bases and J by 8 bases, with 9 bases left in between. The CDR3 DNA reads as TGTGCCAGCAGCGTAGAGCCTCTCCATGAGCAGTTCTTC. Amino acid sequence: CASSVEPLHEQFF.

The J gene is TRBJ1-1, the V gene TRBV19, with TRBD1 matching over 7 bases. Germline trimming cut 1 base from V and 3 bases from J; bases unmatched to any gene: 20. Germline V gene sequence: CDR1 LNHDA, CDR2 SQIVND (reference sequence). This CDR3 spans 20 amino acids. CDR3 in DNA: TGTGCCAGTAGTATAGCCCTAATAAGGACAGGTAGGCCTTTAGACACTGAAGCTTTCTTT. This codes for CASSIALIRTGRPLDTEAFF.

J is TRBJ2-7 and V is TRBV7-3; D is tentatively TRBD1 or TRBD2 (5 bases each). Germline V gene lookup returns CDR1 SGHTA and CDR2 FQGTGA. Deletions cut 6 bases from V and 5 bases from J, with 11 bases between. The CDR3 runs to 12 residues. CDR3 sequence reads: CASSAGDDEQYF. DNA of the CDR3: TGTGCCAGCAGTGCTGGGGACGACGAGCAGTACTTC.

This clone was seen just once. V is TRBV19 and J is TRBJ1-3; no reliable D call. The CDR3 consists of 17 residues. CDR1 LNHDA and CDR2 SQIVND come from the germline V gene (reference sequence). Between the trimmed V and J ends, which lost 8 bases and 0 bases, there was a span of 20 bases. CDR3 in amino acids: CASSEVQMLFSGNTIYF. The CDR3 nucleotides read TGTGCCAGTTCTGAGGTACAGATGCTGTTCTCTGGAAACACCATATATTTT. Full variable domain (rest looked up from reference TRBV19 and TRBJ1-3): DGGITQSPKYLFRKEGQNVTLSCEQNLNHDAMYWYRQDPGQGLRLIYYSQIVNDFQKGDIAEGYSVSREKKESFPLTVTSAQKNPTAFYLCASSEVQMLFSGNTIYFGEGSWLTVV.

The chain is built from TRBV19 and TRBJ1-4, with TRBD1 as a possible D gene (5 bases). The CDR3 is 15 amino acids. Trimming removed 6 bases at V and 1 base at J, with 12 bases between. Germline CDR1 LNHDA, CDR2 SQIVND (reference sequence). DNA of the CDR3: TGTGCCAGTAGGGGCCATAGGGGAACTAATGAAAAACTGTTTTTT. It specifies CASRGHRGTNEKLFF.

The chain joins TRBV29-1 to TRBJ2-3, with 11 bases that match TRBD2. With 3 bases clipped from V and 3 bases from J, the junction kept 5 bases outside the gene matches. Per the germline V gene, CDR1 is SQVTM and CDR2 is ANQGSEA. The CDR3 sequence is 15 residues long. The CDR3: CSVDSGRANTDTQYF. CDR3 nucleotide sequence: TGCAGCGTTGATAGCGGGAGGGCCAATACAGATACGCAGTATTTT.